A selection of T cell receptor beta chains follows, all from one sample in a study of cytomegalovirus exposure and HLA in healthy donors. TCRdb's copy holds only in-frame clones and misses some; the assay was immunoSEQ multiplex PCR. The sample table sets out 100,000 or so clones. The sequencing input was PBMCs. These TCRs come from a man aged 50 to 59 in good health and CMV-seronegative. Both conserved end residues are part of each CDR3. Fields, in order: CDR3 length, V gene, CDR3 protein.

length: 16; V: TRBV4-1; CDR3: CASSQGQGGLIDTQYF
length: 14; V: TRBV18; CDR3: CASSRWELENTIYF
length: 15; V: TRBV19; CDR3: CASKRVGGGRDEQYF
length: 14; V: TRBV4-1; CDR3: CASSLGLAIDTQYF
length: 14; V: TRBV19; CDR3: CASRRSDRSYEQYF
length: 15; V: TRBV19; CDR3: CASSSRDREGETQYF
length: 14; V: TRBV27; CDR3: CASSLNRGHYGYTF
length: 14; V: TRBV5-8; CDR3: CASSFGTANSPLHF
length: 16; V: TRBV9; CDR3: CASSYWGGVDTGELFF
length: 14; V: TRBV15; CDR3: CATSRDTLLYEQYF
length: 14; V: TRBV11-2; CDR3: CASSLLGQNYGYTF
length: 16; V: TRBV4-2; CDR3: CASSQDLLRLNTEAFF
length: 14; V: TRBV9; CDR3: CASSVVTPNTEAFF
length: 12; V: TRBV2; CDR3: CATSREGQNNYF
length: 14; V: TRBV10-3; CDR3: CAIRESGGDQPQHF
length: 13; V: TRBV2; CDR3: CASSFTVNTEAFF
length: 20; V: TRBV4-1; CDR3: CASSTRGSGGQSSNTGELFF
length: 14; V: TRBV25-1; CDR3: CASSEAGGTDTQYF
length: 16; V: TRBV4-1; CDR3: CASSLSDYAGANVLTF
length: 17; V: TRBV6-1; CDR3: CASSERERRSSYNEQFF
length: 13; V: TRBV10-3; CDR3: CAISPRESYGYTF
length: 19; V: TRBV11-3; CDR3: CASSLVLPRTGDSGNTIYF
length: 16; V: TRBV7-9; CDR3: CASSFPLGQGAHIQYF
length: 16; V: TRBV2; CDR3: CASSELGEGRNTEAFF
length: 15; V: TRBV5-6; CDR3: CASSRDRGASQPQHF
length: 13; V: TRBV27; CDR3: CASSSGDSYGYTF
length: 15; V: TRBV9; CDR3: CASSVRGVAYNEQFF
length: 15; V: TRBV11-2; CDR3: CASSLGQGAVYGYTF
length: 14; V: TRBV5-6; CDR3: CASSLKQGNEKLFF
length: 14; V: TRBV4-3; CDR3: CASSQGAGAYEQYF
length: 13; V: TRBV7-2; CDR3: CASRRQGPYGYTF
length: 13; V: TRBV10-1; CDR3: CASSPGTGNEQFF
length: 16; V: TRBV6-5; CDR3: CASSYSTGQLSYEQYF
length: 12; V: TRBV11-2; CDR3: CASSARGPEAFF
length: 16; V: TRBV5-4; CDR3: CASSLGGRTVDTEAFF
length: 13; V: TRBV5-4; CDR3: CASSFAGGSPLHF
length: 16; V: TRBV5-6; CDR3: CASSAYLTGETYEQYF
length: 15; V: TRBV9; CDR3: CASSPASGGGETQYF
length: 16; V: TRBV5-1; CDR3: CASSSDPPGFRYGYTF
length: 18; V: TRBV2; CDR3: CASRRGKRQREGGETQYF
length: 17; V: TRBV14; CDR3: CASSQDLGGTGRTEAFF
length: 16; V: TRBV7-2; CDR3: CASSLGASGVAYEQYF
length: 15; V: TRBV19; CDR3: CASSIDLEHDYGYTF
length: 18; V: TRBV12-5; CDR3: CASGLQMTSGRAEDTQYF
length: 15; V: TRBV5-6; CDR3: CASSLLGTGNFEQFF
length: 14; V: TRBV5-5; CDR3: CATALEGNTGELFF
length: 15; V: TRBV5-1; CDR3: CASSLLDRSFTEAFF
length: 16; V: TRBV11-1; CDR3: CASSPSLLAPTYEQYF
length: 15; V: TRBV27; CDR3: CASSLSGVSTDTQYF
length: 18; V: TRBV5-8; CDR3: CASSSGLGQGGVNTEAFF
length: 12; V: TRBV19; CDR3: CASRRENTEAFF
length: 13; V: TRBV19; CDR3: CASRTGVLDGYTF
length: 12; V: TRBV7-8; CDR3: CASSHTMGPQHF
length: 13; V: TRBV7-2; CDR3: CASSLLLFNEQFF